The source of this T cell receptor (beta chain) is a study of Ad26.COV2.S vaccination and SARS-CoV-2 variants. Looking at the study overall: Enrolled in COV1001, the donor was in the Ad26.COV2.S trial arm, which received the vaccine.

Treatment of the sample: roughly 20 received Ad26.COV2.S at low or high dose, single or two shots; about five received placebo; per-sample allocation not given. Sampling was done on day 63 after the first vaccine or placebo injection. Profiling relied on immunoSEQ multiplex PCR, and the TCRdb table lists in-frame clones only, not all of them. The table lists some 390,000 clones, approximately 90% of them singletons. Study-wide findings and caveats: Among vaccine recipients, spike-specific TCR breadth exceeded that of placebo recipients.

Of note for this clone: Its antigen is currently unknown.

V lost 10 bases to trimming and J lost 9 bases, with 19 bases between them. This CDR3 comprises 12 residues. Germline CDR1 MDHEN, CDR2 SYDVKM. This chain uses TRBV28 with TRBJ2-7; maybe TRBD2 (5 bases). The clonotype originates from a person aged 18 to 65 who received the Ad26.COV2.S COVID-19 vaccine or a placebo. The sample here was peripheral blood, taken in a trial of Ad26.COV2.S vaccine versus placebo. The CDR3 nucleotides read TGTGCCAACGGAATCACGAGGGTACCGCAGTACTTC. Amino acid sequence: CANGITRVPQYF.